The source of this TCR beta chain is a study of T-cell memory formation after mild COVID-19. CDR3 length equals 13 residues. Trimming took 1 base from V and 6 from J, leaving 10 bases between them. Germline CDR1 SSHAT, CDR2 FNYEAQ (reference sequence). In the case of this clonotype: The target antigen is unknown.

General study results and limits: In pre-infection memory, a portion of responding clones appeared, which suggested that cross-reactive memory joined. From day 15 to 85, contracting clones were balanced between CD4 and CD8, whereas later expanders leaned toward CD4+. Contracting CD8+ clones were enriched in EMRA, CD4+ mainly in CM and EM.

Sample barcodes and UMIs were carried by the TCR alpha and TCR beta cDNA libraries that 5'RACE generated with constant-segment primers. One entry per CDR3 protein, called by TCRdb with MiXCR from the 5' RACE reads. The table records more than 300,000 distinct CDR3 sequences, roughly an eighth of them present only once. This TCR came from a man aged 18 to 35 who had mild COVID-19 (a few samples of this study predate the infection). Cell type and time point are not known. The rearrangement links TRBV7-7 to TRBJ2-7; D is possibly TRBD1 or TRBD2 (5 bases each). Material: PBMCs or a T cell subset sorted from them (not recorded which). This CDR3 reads CASSLGGSGEQYF. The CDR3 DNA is TGTGCCAGCAGCTTAGGGGGGAGCGGCGAGCAGTACTTC.